Included here is one T cell receptor beta chain sequence, with context. Its antigen remains unknown. The data originate from a study of T cell responses to AZD1222 COVID-19 vaccine. Study-level results: At 160-218 and 743-854, vaccine-associated CD4 TCRs were dominant, and they spanned spike.

There are 14 residues in the CDR3. V was shortened by 2 bases and J by 1 base, with 9 bases between the two germline ends. Per germline, CDR1 SGHRS and CDR2 YFSETQ. TCRdb's copy holds only in-frame clones and misses some; the assay was immunoSEQ multiplex PCR. The table has approximately 140,000 clones, about 93% seen once. The chain uses TRBV5-1 and TRBJ2-5, with D perhaps TRBD2 (5 bases). Sequenced here: peripheral blood, sampled on day 0 of AZD1222 vaccination. The receptor's source is an adult in good health. The CDR3 nucleotides read TGCGCCAGCAGCTTAAAAGAGGGCCAAGAGACCCAGTACTTC. Translation: CASSLKEGQETQYF.